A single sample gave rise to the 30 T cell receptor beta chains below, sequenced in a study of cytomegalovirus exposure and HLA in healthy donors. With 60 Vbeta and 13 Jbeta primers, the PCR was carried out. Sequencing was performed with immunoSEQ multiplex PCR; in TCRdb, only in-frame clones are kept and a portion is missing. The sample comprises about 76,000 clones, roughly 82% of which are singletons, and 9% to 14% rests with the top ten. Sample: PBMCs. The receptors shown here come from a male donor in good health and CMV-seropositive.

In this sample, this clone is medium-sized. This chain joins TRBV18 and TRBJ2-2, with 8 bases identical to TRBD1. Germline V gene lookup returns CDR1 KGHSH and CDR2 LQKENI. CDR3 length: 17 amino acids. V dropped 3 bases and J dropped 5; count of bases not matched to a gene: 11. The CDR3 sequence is CASSPYQGAEVTGELFF. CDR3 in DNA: TGTGCCAGCTCACCGTACCAGGGGGCGGAGGTTACCGGGGAGCTGTTTTTT.

CDR3 sequence (DNA): TGTGCCAGCGGGCTGCAGGGGGGTGGAAACACCATATATTTT. It encodes CASGLQGGGNTIYF. The chain couples TRBV2 to TRBJ1-3, with 7 positions matching TRBD1. Germline V lookup: CDR1 SNHLY, CDR2 FYNNEI. The V and J ends lost 8 bases and 3 bases, in that order; junction bases with no gene match: 7. This CDR3 is 14 amino acids long.

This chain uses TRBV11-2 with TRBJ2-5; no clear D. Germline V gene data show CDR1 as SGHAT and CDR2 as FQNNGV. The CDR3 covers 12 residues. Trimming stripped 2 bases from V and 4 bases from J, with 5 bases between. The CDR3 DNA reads TGTGCCAGCAGCTTAAGGAGAGAGACCCAGTACTTC. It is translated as CASSLRRETQYF.

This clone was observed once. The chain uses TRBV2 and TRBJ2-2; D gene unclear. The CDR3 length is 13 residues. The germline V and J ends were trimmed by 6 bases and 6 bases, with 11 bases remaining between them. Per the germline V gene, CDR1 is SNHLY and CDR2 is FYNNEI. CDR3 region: CASRELRAGELFF. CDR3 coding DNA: TGTGCCAGCAGAGAACTACGGGCCGGGGAGCTGTTTTTT. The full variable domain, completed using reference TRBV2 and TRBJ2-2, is EPEVTQTPSHQVTQMGQEVILRCVPISNHLYFYWYRQILGQKVEFLVSFYNNEISEKSEIFDDQFSVERPDGSNFTLKIRSTKLEDSAMYFCASRELRAGELFFGEGSRLTVL.

Here the CDR3 DNA reads TGTGCCAGCAGTGAGCTGGTATCGATCTCCCCTAAAACGACAGGGGATCTACAGCCCCAGCATTTT. Encoded protein: CASSELVSISPKTTGDLQPQHF. The chain carries TRBV2 and TRBJ1-5; the match to TRBD1 covers 8 bases. CDR3 length equals 22 residues. Germline trimming cut 3 bases from V and 7 bases from J; bases unmatched to any gene: 29. In germline, CDR1 is SNHLY, CDR2 FYNNEI.

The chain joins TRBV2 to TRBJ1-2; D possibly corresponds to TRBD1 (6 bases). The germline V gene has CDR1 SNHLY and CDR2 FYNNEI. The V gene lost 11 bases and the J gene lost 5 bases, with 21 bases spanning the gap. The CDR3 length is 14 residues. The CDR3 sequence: CAHLQGSSVYGYTF. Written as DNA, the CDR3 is TGTGCCCACCTTCAGGGGTCATCAGTTTATGGCTACACCTTC.

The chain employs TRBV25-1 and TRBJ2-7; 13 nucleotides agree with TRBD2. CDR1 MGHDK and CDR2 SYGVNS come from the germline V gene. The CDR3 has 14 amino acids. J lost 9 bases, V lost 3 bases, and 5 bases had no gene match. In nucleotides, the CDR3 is TGTGCCAGCAGTGAGGGACTAGCGGGGAGGAGGCAGTACTTC. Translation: CASSEGLAGRRQYF.

The CDR3 nucleotides read TGTGCCAGCAGCTTGTACGGGGACGAGCAGTACTTC. Encoded protein: CASSLYGDEQYF. The V call is TRBV5-4, the J call TRBJ2-7; possible D gene TRBD2, 5 bases. In germline, CDR1 is SGHNT, CDR2 YYREEE (reference sequence). The V and J ends lost 1 base and 5 bases respectively, with 7 bases between them. There are 12 residues in the CDR3.

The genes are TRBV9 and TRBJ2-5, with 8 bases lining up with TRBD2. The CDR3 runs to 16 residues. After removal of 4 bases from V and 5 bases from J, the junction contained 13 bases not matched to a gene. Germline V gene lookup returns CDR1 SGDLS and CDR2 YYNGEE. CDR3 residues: CASSSRAGARVETQYF. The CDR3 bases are TGTGCCAGCAGCTCCCGAGCGGGGGCTCGCGTTGAGACCCAGTACTTC.

CDR3 sequence: CASSLGRGPEKLFF. CDR3 DNA: TGTGCCAGCAGCTTGGGCAGAGGGCCTGAAAAACTGTTTTTT. The chain uses TRBV7-2 and TRBJ1-4, with D hard to call. Germline lookup yields CDR1 SGHTA and CDR2 FQGNSA. The CDR3 extends over 14 amino acids. Trimming pared 3 bases from V and 7 bases from J, leaving 12 bases between.

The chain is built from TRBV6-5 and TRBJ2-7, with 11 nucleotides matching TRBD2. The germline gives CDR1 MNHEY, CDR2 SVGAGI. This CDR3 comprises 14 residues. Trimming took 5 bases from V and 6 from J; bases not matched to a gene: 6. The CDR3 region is CASSTLAGGFEQYF. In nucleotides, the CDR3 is TGTGCCAGCAGTACGCTAGCGGGAGGTTTCGAGCAGTACTTC.

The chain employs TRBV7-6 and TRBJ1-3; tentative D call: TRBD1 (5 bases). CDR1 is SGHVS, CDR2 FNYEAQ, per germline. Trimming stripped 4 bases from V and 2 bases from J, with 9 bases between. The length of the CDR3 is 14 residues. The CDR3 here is CASSSGLTGNTIYF. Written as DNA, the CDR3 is TGTGCCAGCAGCTCGGGACTCACTGGAAACACCATATATTTT.

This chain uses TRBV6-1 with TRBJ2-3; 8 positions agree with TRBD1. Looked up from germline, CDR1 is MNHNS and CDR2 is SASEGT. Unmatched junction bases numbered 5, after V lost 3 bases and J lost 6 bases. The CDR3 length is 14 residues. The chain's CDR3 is CASSDRQGTDTQYF. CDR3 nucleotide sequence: TGTGCCAGCAGTGACCGACAGGGGACGGATACGCAGTATTTT.

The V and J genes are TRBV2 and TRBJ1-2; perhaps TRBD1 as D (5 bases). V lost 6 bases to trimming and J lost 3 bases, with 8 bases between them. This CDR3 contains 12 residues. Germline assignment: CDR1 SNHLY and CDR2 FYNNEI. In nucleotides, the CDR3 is TGTGCCAGCAGAGAACAGGACTATGGCTACACCTTC. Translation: CASREQDYGYTF.

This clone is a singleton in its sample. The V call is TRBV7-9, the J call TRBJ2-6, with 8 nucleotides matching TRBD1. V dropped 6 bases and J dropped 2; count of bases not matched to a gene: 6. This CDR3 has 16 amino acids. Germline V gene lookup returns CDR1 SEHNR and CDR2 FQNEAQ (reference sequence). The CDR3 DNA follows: TGTGCCAGCAGAACAGGGGGACTGGCTGGGGCCAACGTCCTGACTTTC. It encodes CASRTGGLAGANVLTF.

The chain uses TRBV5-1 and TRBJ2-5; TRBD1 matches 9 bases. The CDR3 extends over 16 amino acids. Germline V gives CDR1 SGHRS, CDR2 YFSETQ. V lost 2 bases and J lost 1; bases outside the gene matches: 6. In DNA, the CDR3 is TGCGCCAGCAGCTTACGGACAGGGGAGTCCCAAGAGACCCAGTACTTC. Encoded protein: CASSLRTGESQETQYF.

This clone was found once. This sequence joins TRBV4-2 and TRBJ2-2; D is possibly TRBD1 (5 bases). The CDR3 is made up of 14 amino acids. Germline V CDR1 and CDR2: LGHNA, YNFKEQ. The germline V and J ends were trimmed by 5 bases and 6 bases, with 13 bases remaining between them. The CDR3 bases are TGTGCCAGCAGCACCAGGGATACCCCCGGGGAGCTGTTTTTT. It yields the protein CASSTRDTPGELFF.

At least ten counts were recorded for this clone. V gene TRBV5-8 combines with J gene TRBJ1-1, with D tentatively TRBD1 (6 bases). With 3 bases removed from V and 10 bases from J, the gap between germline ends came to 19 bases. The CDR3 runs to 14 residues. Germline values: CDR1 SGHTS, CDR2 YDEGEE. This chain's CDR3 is CASSSDPWGRVAFF. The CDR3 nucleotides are TGTGCCAGCAGCTCGGACCCCTGGGGGCGCGTAGCTTTCTTT.

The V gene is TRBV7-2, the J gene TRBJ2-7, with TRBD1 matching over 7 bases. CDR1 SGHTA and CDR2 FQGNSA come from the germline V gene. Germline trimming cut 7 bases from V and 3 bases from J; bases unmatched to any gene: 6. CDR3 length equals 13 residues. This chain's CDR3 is CASTSQGFYEQYF. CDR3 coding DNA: TGTGCCAGCACCTCACAGGGGTTCTACGAGCAGTACTTC.

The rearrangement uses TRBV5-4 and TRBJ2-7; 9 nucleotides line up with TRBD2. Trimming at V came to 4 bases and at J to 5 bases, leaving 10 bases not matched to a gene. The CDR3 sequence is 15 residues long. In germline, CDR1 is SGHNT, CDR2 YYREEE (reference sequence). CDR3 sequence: CASSPRSGSPHEQYF. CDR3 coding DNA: TGTGCCAGCAGCCCACGTAGCGGGAGCCCCCACGAGCAGTACTTC.

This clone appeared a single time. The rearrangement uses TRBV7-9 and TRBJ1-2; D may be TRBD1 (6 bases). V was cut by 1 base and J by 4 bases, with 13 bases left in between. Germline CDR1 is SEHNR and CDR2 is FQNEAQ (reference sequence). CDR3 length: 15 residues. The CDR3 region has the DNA TGTGCCAGCAGCTTAGAACGCGGGGGCACCTATGGCTACACCTTC. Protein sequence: CASSLERGGTYGYTF.

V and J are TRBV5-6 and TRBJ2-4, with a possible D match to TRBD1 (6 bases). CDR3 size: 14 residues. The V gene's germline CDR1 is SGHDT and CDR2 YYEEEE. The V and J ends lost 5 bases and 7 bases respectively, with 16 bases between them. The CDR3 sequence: CASSYDRLDNIQYF. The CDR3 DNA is TGTGCCAGCAGTTACGACAGGTTAGACAACATTCAGTACTTC. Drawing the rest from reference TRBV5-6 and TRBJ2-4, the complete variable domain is DAGVTQSPTHLIKTRGQQVTLRCSPKSGHDTVSWYQQALGQGPQFIFQYYEEEERQRGNFPDRFSGHQFPNYSSELNVNALLLGDSALYLCASSYDRLDNIQYFGAGTRLSVL.

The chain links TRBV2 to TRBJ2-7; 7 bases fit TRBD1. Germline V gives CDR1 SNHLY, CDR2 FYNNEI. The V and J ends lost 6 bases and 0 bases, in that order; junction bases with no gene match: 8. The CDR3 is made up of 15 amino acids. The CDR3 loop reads CASRKDRSSSYEQYF. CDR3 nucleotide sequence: TGTGCCAGCAGGAAGGACAGGTCCAGCTCCTACGAGCAGTACTTC.

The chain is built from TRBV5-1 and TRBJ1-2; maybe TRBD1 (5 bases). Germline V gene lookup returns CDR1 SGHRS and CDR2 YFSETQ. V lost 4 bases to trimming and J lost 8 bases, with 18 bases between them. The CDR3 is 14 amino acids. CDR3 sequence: CASSVDGPQGGYTF. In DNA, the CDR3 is TGCGCCAGCAGCGTGGATGGGCCCCAGGGAGGCTACACCTTC.

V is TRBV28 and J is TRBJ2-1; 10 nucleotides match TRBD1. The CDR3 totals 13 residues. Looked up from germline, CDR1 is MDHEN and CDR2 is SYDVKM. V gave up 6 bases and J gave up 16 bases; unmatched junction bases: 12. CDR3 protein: CASSSGTGALTFF. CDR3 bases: TGTGCCAGCAGCTCCGGGACAGGGGCCCTAACTTTCTTC.

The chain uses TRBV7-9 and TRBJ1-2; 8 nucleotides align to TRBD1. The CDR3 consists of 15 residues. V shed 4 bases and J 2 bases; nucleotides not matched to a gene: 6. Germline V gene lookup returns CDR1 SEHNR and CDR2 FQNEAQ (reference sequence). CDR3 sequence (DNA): TGTGCCAGCAGCTCCCGGGACAGGAACAACTATGGCTACACCTTC. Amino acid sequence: CASSSRDRNNYGYTF.

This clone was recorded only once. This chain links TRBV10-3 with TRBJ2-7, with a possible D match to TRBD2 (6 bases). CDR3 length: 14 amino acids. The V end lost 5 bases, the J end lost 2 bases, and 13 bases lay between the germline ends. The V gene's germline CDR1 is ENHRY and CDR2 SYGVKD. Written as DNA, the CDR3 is TGTGCCATCAGTTCGGGAGTCCTAACCTACGAGCAGTACTTC. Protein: CAISSGVLTYEQYF.

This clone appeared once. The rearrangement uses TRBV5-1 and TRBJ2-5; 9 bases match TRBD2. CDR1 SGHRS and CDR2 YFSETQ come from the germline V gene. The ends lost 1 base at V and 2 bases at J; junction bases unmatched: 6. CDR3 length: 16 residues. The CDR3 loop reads CASSLRRGGAQETQYF. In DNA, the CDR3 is TGCGCCAGCAGCTTGAGACGCGGGGGGGCTCAAGAGACCCAGTACTTC.

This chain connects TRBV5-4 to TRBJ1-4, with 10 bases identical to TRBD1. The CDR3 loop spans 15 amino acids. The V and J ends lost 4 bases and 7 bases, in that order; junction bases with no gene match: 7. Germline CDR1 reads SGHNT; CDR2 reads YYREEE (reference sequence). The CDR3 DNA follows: TGTGCCAGCAGCCGGGACAGGGGAGCAGGTGAAAAACTGTTTTTT. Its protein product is CASSRDRGAGEKLFF.

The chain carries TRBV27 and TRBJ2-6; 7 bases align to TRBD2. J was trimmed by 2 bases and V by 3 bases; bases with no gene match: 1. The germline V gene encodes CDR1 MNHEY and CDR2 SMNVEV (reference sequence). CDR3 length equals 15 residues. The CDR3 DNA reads TGTGCCAGCAGTTTGGGGGGGGCTGGGGCCAACGTCCTGACTTTC. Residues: CASSLGGAGANVLTF.